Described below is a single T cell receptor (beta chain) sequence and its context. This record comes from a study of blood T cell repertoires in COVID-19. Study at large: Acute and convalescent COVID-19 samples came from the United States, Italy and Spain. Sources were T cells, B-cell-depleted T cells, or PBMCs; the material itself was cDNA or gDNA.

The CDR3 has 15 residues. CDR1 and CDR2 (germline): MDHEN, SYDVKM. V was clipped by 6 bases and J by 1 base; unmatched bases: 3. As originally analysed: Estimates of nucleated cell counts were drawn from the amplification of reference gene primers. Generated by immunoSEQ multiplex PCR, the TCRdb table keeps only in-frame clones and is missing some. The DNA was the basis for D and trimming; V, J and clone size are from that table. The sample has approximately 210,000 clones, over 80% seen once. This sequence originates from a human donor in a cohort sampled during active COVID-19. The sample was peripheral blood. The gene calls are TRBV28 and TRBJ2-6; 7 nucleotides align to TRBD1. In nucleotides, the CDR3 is TGTGCCAGCAGCACGGGACAGTCTGGGGCCAACGTCCTGACTTTC. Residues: CASSTGQSGANVLTF.